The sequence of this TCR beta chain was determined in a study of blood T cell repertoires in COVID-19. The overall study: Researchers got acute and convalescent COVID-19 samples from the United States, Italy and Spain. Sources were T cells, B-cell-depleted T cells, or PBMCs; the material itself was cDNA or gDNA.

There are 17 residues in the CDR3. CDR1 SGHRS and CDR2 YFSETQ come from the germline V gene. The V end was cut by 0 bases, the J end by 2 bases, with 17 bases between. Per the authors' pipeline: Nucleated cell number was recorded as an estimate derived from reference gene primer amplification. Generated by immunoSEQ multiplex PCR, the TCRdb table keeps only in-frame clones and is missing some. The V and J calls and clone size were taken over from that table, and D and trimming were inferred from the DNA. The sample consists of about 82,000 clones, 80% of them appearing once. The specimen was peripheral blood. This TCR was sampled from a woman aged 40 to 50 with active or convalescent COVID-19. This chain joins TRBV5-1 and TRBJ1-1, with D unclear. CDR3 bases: TGCGCCAGCAGCTTGGGATCCACGGGGTATCGTAACACTGAAGCTTTCTTT. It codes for CASSLGSTGYRNTEAFF.